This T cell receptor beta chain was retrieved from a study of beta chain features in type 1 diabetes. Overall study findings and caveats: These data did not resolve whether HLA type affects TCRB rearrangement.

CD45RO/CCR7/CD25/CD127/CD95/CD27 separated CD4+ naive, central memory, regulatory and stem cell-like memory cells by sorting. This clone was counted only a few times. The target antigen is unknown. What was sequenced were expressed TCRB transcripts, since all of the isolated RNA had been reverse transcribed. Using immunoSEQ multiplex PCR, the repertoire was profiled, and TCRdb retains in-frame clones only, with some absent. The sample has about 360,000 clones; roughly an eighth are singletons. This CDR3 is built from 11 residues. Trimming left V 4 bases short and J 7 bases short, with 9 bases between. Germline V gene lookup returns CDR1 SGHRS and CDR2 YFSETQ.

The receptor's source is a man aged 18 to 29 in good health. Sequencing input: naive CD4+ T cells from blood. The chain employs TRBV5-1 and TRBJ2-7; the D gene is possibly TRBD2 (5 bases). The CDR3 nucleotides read TGCGCCAGCAGCCCCCGCGGGGAGCAGTACTTC. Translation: CASSPRGEQYF.